A single sample gave rise to the 31 T cell receptor beta chains below, sequenced in a study of T cell changes during pregnancy in multiple sclerosis. TCRdb keeps only in-frame clones here, not all; method: immunoSEQ multiplex PCR. Of 40,000 to 55,000 clones in the sample, approximately 87% were seen once. This specimen was peripheral blood, taken in the first trimester of pregnancy. The source is a female donor in good health, enrolled as a control in a pregnancy study.

J is TRBJ2-5 and V is TRBV5-1, with TRBD1 matching 7 bases. In germline, CDR1 is SGHRS, CDR2 YFSETQ. The CDR3 length is 14 residues. Trimming cost V 2 bases and J 5 bases; bases outside gene matches: 6. The CDR3 bases are TGCGCCAGCAGCTTTTCCACAGGGGCCGAGACCCAGTACTTC. Amino acids: CASSFSTGAETQYF.

The chain has TRBV2 and TRBJ2-5, with D possibly being TRBD2 (6 bases). Per germline, CDR1 SNHLY and CDR2 FYNNEI. This CDR3 is 13 amino acids long. V lost 2 bases and J 7 bases, leaving 11 bases between the germline ends. The CDR3 nucleotides read TGTGCCAGCAGTGAAAGATTGGGAGGGACCCAGTACTTC. As protein: CASSERLGGTQYF.

V usage is TRBV5-1 and J usage is TRBJ2-3; D perhaps matches TRBD2 (6 bases). This CDR3 has 18 residues. Per the germline V gene, CDR1 is SGHRS and CDR2 is YFSETQ. V dropped 0 bases and J dropped 5 bases, with 22 bases sitting between them. The DNA for the CDR3 is TGCGCCAGCAGCTTGGGAGTTGGGGGGAAGTTCTTGGAAGATACGCAGTATTTT. Amino acids: CASSLGVGGKFLEDTQYF. The whole variable domain, remainder taken from reference TRBV5-1 and TRBJ2-3, is KAGVTQTPRYLIKTRGQQVTLSCSPISGHRSVSWYQQTPGQGLQFLFEYFSETQRNKGNFPGRFSGRQFSNSRSEMNVSTLELGDSALYLCASSLGVGGKFLEDTQYFGPGTRLTVL.

For the CDR3, the DNA is TGTGCCAGCAGCCCCCCCGCCGGGGGGTCTAACTATGGCTACACCTTC. Protein: CASSPPAGGSNYGYTF. The chain recombines TRBV2 with TRBJ1-2; maybe TRBD1 (5 bases). The CDR3 has 16 amino acids. The germline CDR1 and CDR2 sequences are SNHLY and FYNNEI. V lost 6 bases to trimming and J lost 0 bases, with 17 bases between them.

The chain carries TRBV19 and TRBJ1-5; D remains unclear. Trimming cost V 5 bases and J 2 bases, with 13 bases left between them. This CDR3 has 15 amino acids. Germline CDR1 reads LNHDA; CDR2 reads SQIVND (reference sequence). CDR3 sequence (DNA): TGTGCCAGTAGTGTTTTTTTTGAGGGCAATCAGCCCCAGCATTTT. It yields the protein CASSVFFEGNQPQHF.

V is TRBV23-1 and J is TRBJ2-1; 8 bases agree with TRBD2. TRBV23-1 is identified as an open reading frame with a role that is uncertain. The CDR3 extends over 15 amino acids. Germline trimming cut 3 bases from V and 10 bases from J; bases unmatched to any gene: 11. The CDR3 is CASSHYRGGTEEQFF. The CDR3 DNA follows: TGCGCCAGCAGTCATTACCGGGGGGGGACCGAAGAGCAGTTCTTC.

J is TRBJ2-5 and V is TRBV2; 14 nucleotides align to TRBD2. Germline values: CDR1 SNHLY, CDR2 FYNNEI. CDR3 length: 15 residues. Losses at the gene ends were 5 bases for V and 4 bases for J; bases not matched to a gene: 3. CDR3 in amino acids: CASSKGTSGGETQYF. The DNA for the CDR3 is TGTGCCAGCAGTAAAGGGACTAGCGGGGGAGAGACCCAGTACTTC.

The genes are TRBV29-1 and TRBJ2-7; D might be TRBD1 (5 bases). The CDR3 loop spans 13 amino acids. V lost 7 bases, J lost 6 bases, and 19 bases lay in between. Germline V CDR1 and CDR2: SQVTM, ANQGSEA. The CDR3 loop is CSATWGRSAEQYF. CDR3 coding DNA: TGCAGCGCGACCTGGGGCCGATCAGCCGAGCAGTACTTC.

This chain connects TRBV15 to TRBJ2-3; TRBD1 matches 8 bases. The CDR3 sequence is 14 residues long. Per the germline V gene, CDR1 is LNHNV and CDR2 is YYDKDF (reference sequence). Trimming cost V 3 bases and J 5 bases; bases outside gene matches: 4. CDR3 in DNA: TGTGCCACCAGCAGGGACAGGGCTGAAGATACGCAGTATTTT. It encodes CATSRDRAEDTQYF. Full variable domain (rest looked up from reference TRBV15 and TRBJ2-3): DAMVIQNPRYQVTQFGKPVTLSCSQTLNHNVMYWYQQKSSQAPKLLFHYYDKDFNNEADTPDNFQSRRPNTSFCFLDIRSPGLGDTAMYLCATSRDRAEDTQYFGPGTRLTVL.

The genes are TRBV10-3 and TRBJ2-2; a weak D match, TRBD1 (6 bases). Germline assignment: CDR1 ENHRY and CDR2 SYGVKD. Trimming cost V 4 bases and J 0 bases, with 15 bases left between them. The CDR3 totals 17 residues. CDR3 residues: CAISGRWGRANTGELFF. The CDR3 DNA reads as TGTGCCATCAGTGGTCGTTGGGGGCGCGCGAACACCGGGGAGCTGTTTTTT.

The rearrangement joins TRBV9 to TRBJ1-6; 7 bases are a match to TRBD1. V trimming: 0 bases; J trimming: 9 bases; junction bases outside the gene matches: 6. This CDR3 region has 15 residues. Germline V gene lookup returns CDR1 SGDLS and CDR2 YYNGEE. The CDR3 is CASSVGVTGTSPLHF. CDR3 in DNA: TGTGCCAGCAGCGTAGGTGTGACAGGGACTTCACCCCTCCACTTT.

The chain joins TRBV7-9 to TRBJ2-7, with 11 bases lining up with TRBD2. Trimming at V came to 6 bases and at J to 3 bases, leaving 10 bases not matched to a gene. Per germline, CDR1 SEHNR and CDR2 FQNEAQ (reference sequence). The CDR3 is 16 residues long. The CDR3 nucleotides read TGTGCCAGCAGGGAACTAGCGGGAGATGTTTACTACGAGCAGTACTTC. It yields the protein CASRELAGDVYYEQYF.

The chain is built from TRBV7-3 and TRBJ2-3; D gene unclear. V gave up 2 bases and J gave up 6 bases, with 9 bases separating them. The CDR3 extends over 13 amino acids. From germline, CDR1 is SGHTA and CDR2 FQGTGA. CDR3 DNA: TGTGCCAGCAGCTTAGCGGATGGGGATACGCAGTATTTT. It specifies CASSLADGDTQYF. Using reference TRBV7-3 and TRBJ2-3 for the parts outside the CDR3, the full variable domain is GAGVSQTPSNKVTEKGKYVELRCDPISGHTALYWYRQSLGQGPEFLIYFQGTGAADDSGLPNDRFFAVRPEGSVSTLKIQRTERGDSAVYLCASSLADGDTQYFGPGTRLTVL.

The chain has TRBV11-2 and TRBJ2-1, with TRBD2 matching over 12 bases. The germline gives CDR1 SGHAT, CDR2 FQNNGV. CDR3 length: 15 amino acids. V shed 5 bases, J shed 7 bases, and the junction held 6 bases outside the gene matches. The CDR3 reads CASSKTSGSRNEQFF. The CDR3 DNA reads TGTGCCAGCAGCAAGACTAGCGGGAGTCGGAATGAGCAGTTCTTC.

This clone was observed a single time. The chain joins TRBV7-6 to TRBJ2-1, with TRBD2 as a possible D gene (5 bases). Trimming cost V 0 bases and J 1 base, with 13 bases left between them. Germline values: CDR1 SGHVS, CDR2 FNYEAQ. The CDR3 extends over 17 amino acids. The CDR3: CASSLARERPSYNEQFF. CDR3 DNA sequence: TGTGCCAGCAGCTTAGCGAGGGAGCGCCCTTCCTACAATGAGCAGTTCTTC.

V and J are TRBV21-1 and TRBJ2-7; no DNA check was done on the table's D call, TRBD2. TRBV21-1 is flagged as a pseudogene. The CDR3 consists of 19 residues. CDR3: CASSKEALRGSKSPYEQYF. The CDR3 bases are TGTGCCAGCAGCAAAGAAGCCCTCCGGGGGTCTAAGAGCCCCTACGAGCAGTACTTC.

As DNA, the CDR3 is TGTGCCAGCAGCCTGGGGGGGGACCCCCACGAGCAGTACTTC. It is translated as CASSLGGDPHEQYF. The rearrangement uses TRBV7-2 and TRBJ2-7; 7 positions agree with TRBD2. V was clipped by 5 bases and J by 5 bases; unmatched bases: 9. The germline CDR1 and CDR2 sequences are SGHTA and FQGNSA. The CDR3 runs 14 residues.

Worth noting for this clone: Other DNA sequences in this sample translate to the same CDR3. V is TRBV18 and J is TRBJ2-3; no firm D call. CDR1 and CDR2 from the germline V gene are KGHSH and LQKENI. This CDR3 has 13 amino acids. The V end lost 3 bases, the J end lost 1 base, and 5 bases lay between the germline ends. The CDR3 is CASSPPGTDTQYF. In DNA, the CDR3 is TGTGCCAGCTCACCTCCGGGCACAGATACGCAGTATTTT.

V gene TRBV7-9 combines with J gene TRBJ2-7; possibly TRBD1 for D (6 bases). The CDR3 sequence is 15 residues long. Germline lookup yields CDR1 SEHNR and CDR2 FQNEAQ (reference sequence). The V end was cut by 5 bases, the J end by 0 bases, with 14 bases between. In DNA, the CDR3 is TGTGCCAGCAGCCGCCTGGGGGCGTACTCCTACGAGCAGTACTTC. It specifies CASSRLGAYSYEQYF.

This chain links TRBV7-9 with TRBJ2-3; D is ambiguous. The germline V gene encodes CDR1 SEHNR and CDR2 FQNEAQ (reference sequence). The V end was cut by 0 bases, the J end by 2 bases, with 12 bases between. CDR3 size: 16 residues. CDR3 bases: TGTGCCAGCAGCTTAGCGCTTACCAGGTTCACAGATACGCAGTATTTT. Protein: CASSLALTRFTDTQYF.

The chain is built from TRBV20-1 and TRBJ2-3; D might be TRBD1 (6 bases). Trimming shortened V by 6 bases and J by 6 bases, and 10 bases separated the two germline ends. CDR1 is DFQATT and CDR2 is SNEGSKA in the germline V gene (reference sequence). This CDR3 comprises 11 residues. As DNA, the CDR3 is TGCAGTGCGGGGGCAGCGGATACGCAGTATTTT. This translates into CSAGAADTQYF.

The chain has TRBV29-1 and TRBJ2-3, with 8 positions matching TRBD2. V lost 4 bases to trimming and J lost 3 bases; unmatched junction nucleotides: 21. This CDR3 contains 19 residues. Germline lookup yields CDR1 SQVTM and CDR2 ANQGSEA. In nucleotides, the CDR3 is TGCAGCGTTGGAGGCGGTCGTCTCAGCGGGAGTGACAGGACAGATACGCAGTATTTT. Its protein is CSVGGGRLSGSDRTDTQYF.

The chain carries TRBV10-3 and TRBJ2-3, with TRBD1 matching 8 bases. Trimming removed 6 bases from V and 2 bases from J; junction bases left unmatched: 4. The CDR3 length is 14 residues. Germline V gene lookup returns CDR1 ENHRY and CDR2 SYGVKD. The CDR3 here is CAIRGQGATDTQYF. The CDR3, as DNA: TGTGCCATCAGAGGACAGGGTGCCACAGATACGCAGTATTTT.

The chain uses TRBV5-4 and TRBJ1-6; D unclear. V lost 3 bases to trimming and J lost 0 bases, with 7 bases between them. CDR1 SGHNT and CDR2 YYREEE come from the germline V gene (reference sequence). The CDR3 spans 15 residues. The CDR3 coding sequence is TGTGCCAGCAGCTCACAGAGCTCCTATAATTCACCCCTCCACTTT. It codes for CASSSQSSYNSPLHF.

The V call is TRBV5-4, the J call TRBJ2-5, with 7 bases aligning to TRBD2. Germline V gives CDR1 SGHNT, CDR2 YYREEE (reference sequence). The V segment lost 0 bases and the J segment 5 bases; nucleotides outside the gene matches: 13. The CDR3 runs to 17 residues. The CDR3 sequence is CASSLELSGYGWETQYF. CDR3 bases: TGTGCCAGCAGCTTGGAGCTTAGCGGGTATGGCTGGGAGACCCAGTACTTC.

The CDR3 coding sequence is TGCGCCAGCAGCCAACGGTTCGTTGGACAGGGTATTTTTGATGAGCAGTTCTTC. Amino acids: CASSQRFVGQGIFDEQFF. The chain joins TRBV4-3 to TRBJ2-1; 8 bases map to TRBD1. The CDR3 has 18 amino acids. Germline V gene sequence: CDR1 LGHNA, CDR2 YSLEER. Germline trimming cut 2 bases from V and 8 bases from J; bases unmatched to any gene: 17.

The chain recombines TRBV21-1 with TRBJ1-1; TRBD1, the table's D call, was not compared with the DNA. TRBV21-1 is labeled a pseudogene. This CDR3 contains 18 residues. The CDR3 region is CASRTRRRGHLPPLGAFF. As DNA, the CDR3 is TGTGCCAGCAGAACAAGGCGCCGGGGACACCTCCCTCCTCTCGGGGCTTTCTTT.

V usage is TRBV4-2 and J usage is TRBJ2-5; D is perhaps TRBD2 (5 bases). Germline V gives CDR1 LGHNA, CDR2 YNFKEQ. The CDR3 loop spans 14 amino acids. Between the trimmed V and J ends, which lost 3 bases and 2 bases, there was a span of 10 bases. CDR3 DNA sequence: TGTGCCAGCAGCCACACGGGAAAACAAGAGACCCAGTACTTC. Protein: CASSHTGKQETQYF.

CDR3 in amino acids: CASSLLTSGVVDEQFF. CDR3 nucleotide sequence: TGCGCCAGCAGCTTGTTGACTAGCGGGGTCGTGGATGAGCAGTTCTTC. The chain combines TRBV5-1 with TRBJ2-1; the match to TRBD2 covers 11 bases. Trimming took 1 base from V and 8 from J; bases not matched to a gene: 8. Germline CDR1 is SGHRS and CDR2 is YFSETQ. The length of the CDR3 is 16 residues.

This clone has just a few counts. The chain couples TRBV9 to TRBJ2-1; TRBD2 matches at 12 bases. The CDR3 runs 16 residues. Trimming at V came to 4 bases and at J to 7 bases, leaving 9 bases not matched to a gene. CDR1 is SGDLS, CDR2 YYNGEE, per germline. CDR3 bases: TGTGCCAGCAGCTCGCGGACTAGCGGGACCAGAAATGAGCAGTTCTTC. Translating gives CASSSRTSGTRNEQFF. The entire variable domain, with the rest obtained from reference TRBV9 and TRBJ2-1, is as follows: DSGVTQTPKHLITATGQRVTLRCSPRSGDLSVYWYQQSLDQGLQFLIQYYNGEERAKGNILERFSAQQFPDLHSELNLSSLELGDSALYFCASSSRTSGTRNEQFFGPGTRLTVL.

J is TRBJ2-4 and V is TRBV5-6; D is undetermined. V was cut by 2 bases and J by 4 bases, with 13 bases left in between. Germline CDR1 is SGHDT and CDR2 is YYEEEE. The CDR3 loop spans 15 amino acids. As DNA, the CDR3 is TGTGCCAGCAGCTTTGTCCCTTCGGGTAAAAACATTCAGTACTTC. Protein sequence: CASSFVPSGKNIQYF.